These 8 T cell receptor beta chains share one sample of origin, sequenced in a study of T cell changes during pregnancy in multiple sclerosis. Sequencing used immunoSEQ multiplex PCR; TCRdb keeps in-frame clones, though not all of them. The table lists under 110,000 clones, about 90% of them singletons, with 1.6% in the top ten. Here the sequenced sample was peripheral blood, taken after pregnancy. Every receptor here comes from a female donor with multiple sclerosis, enrolled in a pregnancy study.

The CDR3 coding sequence is TGTGCCAGTACCGAACTTACAGGGGGCCGAGAGCCCCAGCATTTT. Protein product: CASTELTGGREPQHF. V and J are TRBV19 and TRBJ1-5; 9 bases align to TRBD1. There are 15 residues in the CDR3. Germline V lookup: CDR1 LNHDA, CDR2 SQIVND (reference sequence). V was pared by 7 bases and J by 8 bases, with 12 bases of the junction left unmatched.

J is TRBJ1-1 and V is TRBV25-1; TRBD1 aligns across 7 bases. CDR3 size: 14 residues. From germline, CDR1 is MGHDK and CDR2 SYGVNS. Trimming cost V 6 bases and J 1 base; bases outside gene matches: 5. The CDR3 nucleotides are TGTGCCAGCAGGGGGACAGTCAAGAACACTGAAGCTTTCTTT. Translated, it gives CASRGTVKNTEAFF.

This chain uses TRBV5-1 with TRBJ1-1; D may be TRBD1 (6 bases). The V gene lost 4 bases and the J gene lost 3 bases, with 13 bases spanning the gap. CDR3 length equals 14 residues. Germline lookup yields CDR1 SGHRS and CDR2 YFSETQ. The CDR3 bases are TGCGCCAGCAGCAACAGGGAGGGTGACACTGAAGCTTTCTTT. This translates into CASSNREGDTEAFF. Complete variable domain (other parts from reference TRBV5-1 and TRBJ1-1): KAGVTQTPRYLIKTRGQQVTLSCSPISGHRSVSWYQQTPGQGLQFLFEYFSETQRNKGNFPGRFSGRQFSNSRSEMNVSTLELGDSALYLCASSNREGDTEAFFGQGTRLTVV.

V usage is TRBV10-3 and J usage is TRBJ2-7; the D gene is possibly TRBD1 (6 bases). This CDR3 spans 13 amino acids. The V and J ends lost 4 bases and 5 bases respectively, with 12 bases between them. Germline CDR1 and CDR2: ENHRY and SYGVKD. CDR3 nucleotides: TGTGCCATCAGTGGGACAGAGAACGACGAGCAGTACTTC. Translated, it gives CAISGTENDEQYF.

This sequence joins TRBV2 and TRBJ1-2, with 9 bases fitting TRBD1. The J segment lost 8 bases and the V segment lost 0 bases, leaving 4 bases of the junction unmatched. Germline V CDR1 and CDR2: SNHLY, FYNNEI. CDR3 length: 14 residues. Here the CDR3 reads CASSEATGGGGYTF. The CDR3 coding sequence is TGTGCCAGCAGTGAAGCGACAGGGGGAGGCGGCTACACCTTC.

The chain joins TRBV7-8 to TRBJ2-2; TRBD2 matches at 7 bases. Germline V gene lookup returns CDR1 SGHVS and CDR2 FQNEAQ. Trimming removed 5 bases from V and 4 bases from J; junction bases left unmatched: 7. CDR3 length: 15 amino acids. The CDR3 DNA reads TGTGCCAGCAGCCCTGGGTGGGGGGGCACCGGGGAGCTGTTTTTT. Its translation is CASSPGWGGTGELFF.

The rearrangement uses TRBV7-2 and TRBJ1-1; tentative D call: TRBD1 (6 bases). CDR1 SGHTA and CDR2 FQGNSA come from the germline V gene. V was clipped by 1 base and J by 4 bases, with 16 bases between them. CDR3 length equals 16 residues. The CDR3: CASSLVGGPGATEAFF. CDR3 in DNA: TGTGCCAGCAGCTTAGTGGGGGGGCCAGGGGCCACTGAAGCTTTCTTT.

The chain employs TRBV11-1 and TRBJ2-7; TRBD2 aligns across 8 bases. CDR1 is SGHAT, CDR2 FQDESV, per germline (reference sequence). After removal of 6 bases from V and 5 bases from J, the junction contained 12 bases not matched to a gene. This CDR3 contains 15 residues. Here the CDR3 reads CASRAFSGGVNEQYF. The CDR3 bases are TGTGCCAGCAGGGCTTTTTCCGGGGGGGTCAACGAGCAGTACTTC.